This T cell receptor beta chain was observed in a study of blood T cell repertoires in COVID-19. About the study: Material from acute and convalescent COVID-19 was sourced from the United States, Italy and Spain.

Libraries were prepared by immunoSEQ multiplex PCR; TCRdb keeps only in-frame clonotypes and omits some of them. The sample consists of roughly 200,000 clones, around nine tenths of them appearing once. Trimming took off 2 bases at V and 0 bases at J, with 9 bases between the two ends. Germline loops: CDR1 SGHRS, CDR2 YFSETQ. The CDR3 runs to 14 residues. The clonotype was recovered from a man in his fifties or sixties who had recovered from COVID-19. The source material was peripheral blood. The chain recombines TRBV5-1 with TRBJ2-7; unclear D gene. This CDR3 reads CASSLGGNSYEQYF. The CDR3 DNA follows: TGCGCCAGCAGCTTAGGCGGCAACTCCTACGAGCAGTACTTC.